Following are 3 T cell receptor beta chains from one sample sequenced in a study of patients and donors after allogeneic stem cell transplantation. TCRdb re-called the RT-PCR reads through MiXCR, storing one row per CDR3 protein. The sample yields about 960,000 distinct CDR3 sequences, about a sixth seen once. The specimen sequenced was blood, either unsorted or a sorted T cell fraction (not recorded which). The receptors were sampled from a human donor who was either an allogeneic HSCT recipient or a stem cell or donor lymphocyte infusion donor (not recorded which). It is not recorded whose cells these are; they may come from a transplant donor.

J is TRBJ1-2 and V is TRBV4-3, with 8 bases lining up with TRBD1. CDR3 length: 15 residues. V lost 0 bases, J lost 4 bases, and 4 bases stayed unmatched. The V gene's germline CDR1 is LGHNA and CDR2 YSLEER. The DNA for the CDR3 is TGCGCCAGCAGCCAAGATCAGGACAGGGTCTATGGCTACACCTTC. It specifies CASSQDQDRVYGYTF.

The chain has TRBV7-8 and TRBJ2-2, with D hard to call. V was pared by 1 base and J by 6 bases, with 6 bases between. The CDR3 consists of 13 residues. Germline lookup yields CDR1 SGHVS and CDR2 FQNEAQ. Here the CDR3 reads CASSLVLSGELFF. In nucleotides, the CDR3 is TGTGCCAGCAGCTTAGTCTTGTCCGGGGAGCTGTTTTTT.

The V gene is TRBV12-3 or TRBV12-4, the J gene TRBJ1-2; a possible D gene is TRBD1 (6 bases). This CDR3 region has 15 residues. Trimming left V 1 base short and J 5 bases short, with 14 bases between. Here the CDR3 DNA reads TGTGCCAGCAGTTTAGGTCCGGGGGGCCCATATGGCTACACCTTC. Its protein is CASSLGPGGPYGYTF.